This TCR beta chain was sequenced during a study of technical replicates of blood from a handful of donors. TCRdb's copy holds only in-frame clones and misses some; the assay was immunoSEQ multiplex PCR. This repertoire shows tens of thousands of clones, roughly 91% found once; its top ten account for about 4.3%. The CDR3 sequence is 14 residues long. Trimming shortened V by 1 base and J by 5 bases, and 10 bases separated the two germline ends. Germline CDR1 is SGHTA and CDR2 is FQGNSA. The chain links TRBV7-2 to TRBJ2-3; D is ambiguous. The receptor's source is a human donor in good health. Some clones in this sample may be carry-over from other donors' samples. Sequences were obtained from PBMCs. CDR3 region: CASSLGVTKDTQYF. The DNA of the CDR3 is TGTGCCAGCAGCTTAGGCGTGACAAAAGATACGCAGTATTTT. Looking up the rest from reference TRBV7-2 and TRBJ2-3 gives the full variable domain: GAGVSQSPSNKVTEKGKDVELRCDPISGHTALYWYRQSLGQGLEFLIYFQGNSAPDKSGLPSDRFSAERTGGSVSTLTIQRTQQEDSAVYLCASSLGVTKDTQYFGPGTRLTVL.